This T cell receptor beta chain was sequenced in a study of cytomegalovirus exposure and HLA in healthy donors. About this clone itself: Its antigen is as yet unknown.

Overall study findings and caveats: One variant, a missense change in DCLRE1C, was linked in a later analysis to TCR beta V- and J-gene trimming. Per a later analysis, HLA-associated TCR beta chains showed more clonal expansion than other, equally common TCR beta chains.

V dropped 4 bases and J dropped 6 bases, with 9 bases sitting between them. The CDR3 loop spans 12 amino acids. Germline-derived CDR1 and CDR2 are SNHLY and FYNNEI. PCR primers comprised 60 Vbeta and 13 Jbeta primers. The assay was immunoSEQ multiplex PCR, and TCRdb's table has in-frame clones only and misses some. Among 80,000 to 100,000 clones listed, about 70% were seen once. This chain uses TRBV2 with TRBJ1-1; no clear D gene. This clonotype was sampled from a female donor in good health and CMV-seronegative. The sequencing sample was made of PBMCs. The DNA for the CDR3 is TGTGCCAGCAGTGGCGTGAGTGCTGAAGCTTTCTTT. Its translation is CASSGVSAEAFF. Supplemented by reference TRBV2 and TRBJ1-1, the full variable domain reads EPEVTQTPSHQVTQMGQEVILRCVPISNHLYFYWYRQILGQKVEFLVSFYNNEISEKSEIFDDQFSVERPDGSNFTLKIRSTKLEDSAMYFCASSGVSAEAFFGQGTRLTVV.